A selection of T cell receptor beta chains follows, all from one sample in a study of blood T cell repertoires in COVID-19. The method was immunoSEQ multiplex PCR; TCRdb's version includes in-frame clones alone and lacks a portion of them. The sample has over 130,000 clones; around 80% are singletons. Sequencing was performed on peripheral blood. The receptor source for this set is a woman of 80 years or more with active or convalescent COVID-19. The CDR3 runs from the conserved cysteine through the conserved F or W. The D gene is left open where the match is weak. Clone size is shown for a subset of rows, as once, few, many or a class of expanded clone.

J | size | V | D | DNA | CDR3
TRBJ1-3 | few | TRBV19 | . | TGTGCCACCCTACAAGGGCCGAGGGAAAACACCATATATTTT | CATLQGPRENTIYF
TRBJ2-1 | . | TRBV7-2 | TRBD2 | TGTGCCAGCAGCTTAGGGGCCCAATGGACTAGCGGAATTGGTGAGCAGTTCTTC | CASSLGAQWTSGIGEQFF
TRBJ2-7 | few | TRBV7-9 | TRBD1 | TGTGCCAGCAGAGCGGACAGGGAGGCCCACGAGCAGTACTTC | CASRADREAHEQYF
TRBJ1-1 | . | TRBV10-2 | . | TGCGCCAGCAAACTCTCCCGGGACACTGAAGCTTTCTTT | CASKLSRDTEAFF
TRBJ1-1 | . | TRBV2 | . | TGTGCCAGCAGATTCGCGGTGCGGACTGAAGCTTTCTTT | CASRFAVRTEAFF
TRBJ1-1 | . | TRBV7-2 | TRBD1 | TGTGCCAGCAGTCCCCGGTCAAGGACAGGGGTAAACCCAGTCGCTTTCTTT | CASSPRSRTGVNPVAFF
TRBJ1-1 | . | TRBV5-8 | . | TGTGCCAGCAGCTTTTCCCGGGGGGCTTTCTTT | CASSFSRGAFF
TRBJ1-5 | . | TRBV12-5 | TRBD1 | TGTGCTAGTGGTTTGGTAAAGCCGGACAGGGAAGCAAGCAATCAGCCCCAGCATTTT | CASGLVKPDREASNQPQHF
TRBJ2-3 | . | TRBV11-3 | TRBD2 | TGTGCCAGCAGCGTGGGACTAGCGGGAACACCAGATACGCAGTATTTT | CASSVGLAGTPDTQYF
TRBJ2-7 | . | TRBV27 | TRBD1 | TGTGCCAGCAGCCGGACCGGGACAGGGGGCTACGAGCAGTACTTC | CASSRTGTGGYEQYF
TRBJ1-2 | . | TRBV6-6 | TRBD1 | TGTGCCAGCATCCCTCGGACAGGTAGTGGCTACACCTTC | CASIPRTGSGYTF
TRBJ1-1 | . | TRBV13 | TRBD1 | TGTGCCAGCAGCTTAGACAGGGGCCCTGAAGCTTTCTTT | CASSLDRGPEAFF
TRBJ1-2 | . | TRBV2 | . | TGTGCCGGGGGGTCAGGAACCTATGGCTACACCTTC | CAGGSGTYGYTF
TRBJ2-7 | . | TRBV11-1 | TRBD1 | TGTGCCAGCAGCCCGCAGACAGGGGGTGTCTACGAGCAGTACTTC | CASSPQTGGVYEQYF
TRBJ1-1 | . | TRBV6-5 | . | TGTGCCAGCAGTTCCGGCAGGCCGAACACTGAAGCTTTCTTT | CASSSGRPNTEAFF
TRBJ2-2 | . | TRBV27 | TRBD1 | TGTGCCAGCAGTTTATGGACAGGGGAGACCGGGGAGCTGTTTTTT | CASSLWTGETGELFF
TRBJ2-1 | . | TRBV11-3 | . | TGTGCCAGCAGCTTCTCAGGGGCGGCCTACAATGAGCAGTTCTTC | CASSFSGAAYNEQFF
TRBJ2-7 | . | TRBV7-3 | TRBD1 | TGTGCCAGCAGCCTAGCGCCGACAGGGGGACTCTACGAGCAGTACTTC | CASSLAPTGGLYEQYF
TRBJ1-1 | few | TRBV5-1 | . | TGCGCCAGCAGCCCAGGGCTGACAGTGAACACTGAAGCTTTCTTT | CASSPGLTVNTEAFF
TRBJ2-1 | . | TRBV30 | TRBD1 | TGTGCCTGGAGCACCGCCCCTAACAGGGGCGATGAGCAGTTCTTC | CAWSTAPNRGDEQFF
TRBJ1-5 | . | TRBV30 | TRBD1 | TGTGCCTGGAGTTTCGGGGACAGGAATCAGCCCCAGCATTTT | CAWSFGDRNQPQHF
TRBJ2-7 | . | TRBV5-4 | TRBD2 | TGTGCCAGCAGCCCCACGGGGGGATCCTACGAGCAGTACTTC | CASSPTGGSYEQYF
TRBJ1-6 | . | TRBV19 | TRBD1 | TGTGCCAGTAGTATAGCCCCGGGACAGCCAGGTTCACCCCTCCACTTT | CASSIAPGQPGSPLHF
TRBJ1-6 | . | TRBV7-3 | . | TGTGCCAGCAGCTTAGGGCAGGGATTCTCACCCCTCCACTTT | CASSLGQGFSPLHF
TRBJ1-3 | . | TRBV15 | . | TGTGCCACCAGCAGAGCCGGGGGGAACTCTGGAAACACCATATATTTT | CATSRAGGNSGNTIYF
TRBJ1-1 | few | TRBV3-1/TRBV3-2 | . | TGTGCCAGCACCAAATCCGGAGGGAACACTGAAGCTTTCTTT | CASTKSGGNTEAFF
TRBJ2-3 | once | TRBV6-5 | . | TGTGCCAGCAACCTCCAGCGGACTAGCACAGATACGCAGTATTTT | CASNLQRTSTDTQYF
TRBJ2-7 | . | TRBV10-3 | . | TGTGCCATCAGTGAGTCTCTCGGGGTCTACGAGCAGTACTTC | CAISESLGVYEQYF
TRBJ1-6 | . | TRBV2 | TRBD1 | TGTGCCAGCACCCGGGACAGGACTAATTCACCCCTCCACTTT | CASTRDRTNSPLHF
TRBJ1-1 | . | TRBV29-1 | . | TGCAGCGGGTACAAGAACACTGAAGCTTTCTTT | CSGYKNTEAFF